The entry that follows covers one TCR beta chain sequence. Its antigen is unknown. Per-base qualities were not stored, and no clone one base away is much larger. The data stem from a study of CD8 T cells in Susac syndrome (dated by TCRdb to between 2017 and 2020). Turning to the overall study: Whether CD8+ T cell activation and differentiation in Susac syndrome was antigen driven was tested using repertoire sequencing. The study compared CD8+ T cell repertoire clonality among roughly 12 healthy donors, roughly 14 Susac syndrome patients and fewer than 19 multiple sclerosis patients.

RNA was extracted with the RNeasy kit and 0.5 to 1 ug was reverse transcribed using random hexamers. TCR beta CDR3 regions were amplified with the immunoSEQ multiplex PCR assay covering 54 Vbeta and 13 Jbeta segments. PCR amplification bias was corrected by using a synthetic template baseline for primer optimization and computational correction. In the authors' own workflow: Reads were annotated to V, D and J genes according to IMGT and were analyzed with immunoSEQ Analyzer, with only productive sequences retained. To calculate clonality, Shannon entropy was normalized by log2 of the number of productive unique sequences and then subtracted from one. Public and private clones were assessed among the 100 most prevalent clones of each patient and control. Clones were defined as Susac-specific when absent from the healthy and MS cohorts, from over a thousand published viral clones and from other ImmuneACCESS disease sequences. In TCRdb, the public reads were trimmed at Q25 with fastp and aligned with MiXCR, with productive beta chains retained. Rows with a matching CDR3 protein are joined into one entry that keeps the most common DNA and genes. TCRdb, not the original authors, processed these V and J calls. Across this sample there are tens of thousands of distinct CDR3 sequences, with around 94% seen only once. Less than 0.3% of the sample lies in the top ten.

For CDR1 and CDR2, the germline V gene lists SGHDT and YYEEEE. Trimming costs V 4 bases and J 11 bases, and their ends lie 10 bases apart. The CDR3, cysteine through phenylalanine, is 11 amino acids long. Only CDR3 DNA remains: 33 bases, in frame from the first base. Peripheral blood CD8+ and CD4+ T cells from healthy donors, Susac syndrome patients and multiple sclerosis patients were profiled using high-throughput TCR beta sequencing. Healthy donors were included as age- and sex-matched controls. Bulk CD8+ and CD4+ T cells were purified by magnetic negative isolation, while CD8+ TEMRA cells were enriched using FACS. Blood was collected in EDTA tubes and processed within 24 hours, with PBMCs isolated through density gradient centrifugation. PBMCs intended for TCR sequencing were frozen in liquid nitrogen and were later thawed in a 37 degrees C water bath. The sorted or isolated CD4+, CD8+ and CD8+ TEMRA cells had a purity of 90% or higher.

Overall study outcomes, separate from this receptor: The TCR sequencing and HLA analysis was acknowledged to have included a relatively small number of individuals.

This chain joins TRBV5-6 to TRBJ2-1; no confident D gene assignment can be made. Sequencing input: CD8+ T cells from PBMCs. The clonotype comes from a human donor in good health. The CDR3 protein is CASSGELQQFF. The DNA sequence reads TGTGCCAGCAGCGGGGAACTTCAGCAGTTCTTC.